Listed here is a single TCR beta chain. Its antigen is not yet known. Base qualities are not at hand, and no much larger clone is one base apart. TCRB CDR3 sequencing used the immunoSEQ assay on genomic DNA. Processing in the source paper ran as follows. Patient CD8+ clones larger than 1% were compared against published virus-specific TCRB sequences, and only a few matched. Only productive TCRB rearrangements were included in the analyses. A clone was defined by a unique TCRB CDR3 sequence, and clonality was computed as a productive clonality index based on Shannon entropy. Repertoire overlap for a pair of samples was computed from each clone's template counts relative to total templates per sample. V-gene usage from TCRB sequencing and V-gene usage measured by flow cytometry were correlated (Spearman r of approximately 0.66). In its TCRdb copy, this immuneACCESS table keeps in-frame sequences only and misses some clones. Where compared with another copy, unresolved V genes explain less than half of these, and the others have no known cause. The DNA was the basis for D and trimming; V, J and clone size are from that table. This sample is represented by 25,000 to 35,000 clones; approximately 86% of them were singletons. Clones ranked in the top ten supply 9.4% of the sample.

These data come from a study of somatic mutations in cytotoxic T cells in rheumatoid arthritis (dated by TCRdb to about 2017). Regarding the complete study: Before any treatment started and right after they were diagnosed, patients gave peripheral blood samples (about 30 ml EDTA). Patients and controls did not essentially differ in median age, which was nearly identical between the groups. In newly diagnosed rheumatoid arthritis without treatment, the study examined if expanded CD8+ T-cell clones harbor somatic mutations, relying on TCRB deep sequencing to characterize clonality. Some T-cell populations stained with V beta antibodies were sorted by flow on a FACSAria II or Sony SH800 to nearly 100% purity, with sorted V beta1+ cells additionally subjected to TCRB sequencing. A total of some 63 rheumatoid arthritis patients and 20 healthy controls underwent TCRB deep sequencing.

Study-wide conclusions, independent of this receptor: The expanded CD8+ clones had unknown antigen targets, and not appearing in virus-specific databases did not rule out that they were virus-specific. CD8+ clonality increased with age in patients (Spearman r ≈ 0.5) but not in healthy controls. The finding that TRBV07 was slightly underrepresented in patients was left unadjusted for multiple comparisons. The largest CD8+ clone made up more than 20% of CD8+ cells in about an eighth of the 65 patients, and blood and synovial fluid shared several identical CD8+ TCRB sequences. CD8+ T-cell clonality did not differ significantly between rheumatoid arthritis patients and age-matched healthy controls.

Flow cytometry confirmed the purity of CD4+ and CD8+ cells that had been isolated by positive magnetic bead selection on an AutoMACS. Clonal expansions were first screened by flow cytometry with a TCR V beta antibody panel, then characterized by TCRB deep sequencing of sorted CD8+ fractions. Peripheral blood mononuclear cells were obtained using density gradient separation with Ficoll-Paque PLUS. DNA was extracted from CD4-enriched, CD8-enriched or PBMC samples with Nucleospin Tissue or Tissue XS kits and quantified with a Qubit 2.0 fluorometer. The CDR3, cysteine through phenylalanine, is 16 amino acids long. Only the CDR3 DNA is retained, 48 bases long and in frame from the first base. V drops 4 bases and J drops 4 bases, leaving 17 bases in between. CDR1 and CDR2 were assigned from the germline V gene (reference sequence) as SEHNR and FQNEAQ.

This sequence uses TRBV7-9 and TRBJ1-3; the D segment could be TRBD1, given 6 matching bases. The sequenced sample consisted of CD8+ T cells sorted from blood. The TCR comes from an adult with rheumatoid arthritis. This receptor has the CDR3 CASSSLFGDRGNTIYF. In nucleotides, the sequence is TGTGCCAGCAGCTCCTTATTTGGAGACAGGGGAAACACCATATATTTT.